Listed below are T cell receptor beta chains from one sample, sequenced in a study of shared clonotypes between healthy human individuals. Produced via immunoSEQ multiplex PCR; TCRdb's table is partial and in-frame only. The repertoire has around 2.5 million clones, 90% to 95% of them found once; the top ten carry approximately 0.35%. Material: naive CD4+ T cells from PBMCs. The receptors shown here come from a young man in good health. Some clones in this sample may be carry-over from other donors' samples. Both conserved end residues are trimmed from each CDR3. Each record gives: J gene, V gene, CDR3 protein.

TRBJ2-1	TRBV7-9	ASSFLAGGNHNEQF
TRBJ1-3	TRBV18	ASSDRITYSGNTIY
TRBJ2-1	TRBV5-6	ASSLTSGSFIAYNEQF
TRBJ1-5	TRBV6-4	ASSVPRTRSYSNQPQH
TRBJ2-2	TRBV5-4	ASSFLAANTGELF
TRBJ1-1	TRBV4-2	ASTKWGQGSMNTEAF
TRBJ2-1	TRBV28	ASIGTSGSYEQF
TRBJ2-4	TRBV19	ASTVAAAAKNIQY
TRBJ1-2	TRBV19	ASSIPPGYGYT
TRBJ2-1	TRBV5-1	ASSFGPSGKVPGEQF
TRBJ2-1	TRBV14	ASSWSRNEQF
TRBJ2-5	TRBV29-1	SVAGGGRTDQETQY
TRBJ2-2	TRBV6-1	ASSERGDQVWTGELF